These 18 T cell receptor beta chains were sequenced from one sample in a study of regulatory T cells in long-lasting Graves disease. Time point described: newly diagnosed GD, antithyroid drugs for less than 3 months. After RNA was extracted from PBMCs, the TCR library was made from it. Building of the TCR beta libraries involved iRepertoire HTBI primers and Arm-PCR of CDR3 regions. In TCRdb, the multiplex PCR reads were re-called with MiXCR into one record per CDR3 protein. The sample consists of 450,000 to 600,000 distinct CDR3 sequences, 13% of them appearing once. Separately, the same data were catalogued under a study of T cells in Graves' hyperthyroidism and ophthalmopathy.

The sequencing here drew on peripheral blood mononuclear cells (PBMCs), taken at new diagnosis, from a patient treated with antithyroid drugs. These receptors came from a man aged 25 to 45 with Graves disease.

This clonotype occurred many times. V is TRBV7-9 and J is TRBJ2-3; D possibly corresponds to TRBD2 (6 bases). The length of the CDR3 is 15 residues. Trimming removed 1 base from V and 6 bases from J, with 14 bases in between. Germline CDR1 and CDR2: SEHNR and FQNEAQ (reference sequence). The CDR3 DNA is TGTGCCAGCAGCTTAGAGGGACTGATTTCCGATACGCAGTATTTT. Its protein product is CASSLEGLISDTQYF.

This clonotype was recorded a few times. The CDR3 sequence is CASAQDRGPYEQYF. For the CDR3, the DNA is TGTGCCAGCGCCCAGGACAGAGGACCCTACGAGCAGTACTTC. This chain uses TRBV7-3 with TRBJ2-7, with a weak D call TRBD1 (6 bases). The germline V gene has CDR1 SGHTA and CDR2 FQGTGA. Trimming shortened V by 8 bases and J by 2 bases, and 16 bases separated the two germline ends. The CDR3 has 14 residues.

The chain employs TRBV28 and TRBJ1-5; D unclear. The ends were cut back, 3 bases at V and 3 bases at J, with 9 bases in the middle. This CDR3 has 14 amino acids. Germline V lookup: CDR1 MDHEN, CDR2 SYDVKM. The CDR3 here is CASSFSEYNQPQHF. CDR3 nucleotides: TGTGCCAGCAGTTTTTCTGAGTACAATCAGCCCCAGCATTTT.

The table lists this clonotype with many counts. The chain employs TRBV27 and TRBJ1-1; TRBD1 might be the D (6 bases). CDR1 and CDR2 (germline): MNHEY, SMNVEV (reference sequence). This CDR3 spans 13 amino acids. V lost 3 bases and J lost 5, with 10 bases in between. This CDR3 reads CASSFRGPTEAFF. The CDR3 DNA is TGTGCCAGCAGTTTTCGGGGGCCAACTGAAGCTTTCTTT.

In this sample, this clonotype turned up many times. This chain joins TRBV5-5 and TRBJ2-1; 7 bases fit TRBD2. Trimming took 1 base from V and 7 from J; bases not matched to a gene: 8. From germline, CDR1 is SGHKS and CDR2 YYEKEE (reference sequence). CDR3 length: 15 amino acids. CDR3 nucleotide sequence: TGTGCCAGCAGCTTGCTAGCGGTGGGGGGGAATGAGCAGTTCTTC. The encoded protein is CASSLLAVGGNEQFF.

The chain recombines TRBV9 with TRBJ2-3; 9 bases agree with TRBD2. CDR3 size: 16 residues. J gave up 2 bases and V 3 bases, and 7 bases lay outside the gene matches. CDR1 SGDLS and CDR2 YYNGEE come from the germline V gene. CDR3 protein: CASSEETSGFTDTQYF. CDR3 sequence (DNA): TGTGCCAGCAGCGAGGAGACTAGCGGATTCACAGATACGCAGTATTTT.

The V call is TRBV27, the J call TRBJ2-2; 7 bases are shared with TRBD1. The ends lost 4 bases at V and 3 bases at J; junction bases unmatched: 5. Germline lookup yields CDR1 MNHEY and CDR2 SMNVEV (reference sequence). CDR3 length: 15 amino acids. CDR3 nucleotide sequence: TGTGCCAGCAGTTATACAGGGGCTGACACCGGGGAGCTGTTTTTT. It is translated as CASSYTGADTGELFF.

This clonotype occurred many times. The gene calls are TRBV27 and TRBJ2-5; TRBD1 is a possible D gene (5 bases). Between the trimmed V and J ends, which lost 5 bases and 1 base, there was a span of 23 bases. Germline V gene sequence: CDR1 MNHEY, CDR2 SMNVEV (reference sequence). This CDR3 comprises 18 residues. The CDR3 nucleotides read TGTGCCAGCAGTCCTAGGGGCTCCCCGACGGTCCCCCAAGAGACCCAGTACTTC. It yields the protein CASSPRGSPTVPQETQYF.

This clonotype was found once. This likely came from a read error, as a far larger clone is one base away. The chain joins TRBV2 to TRBJ2-7; TRBD2 aligns across 11 bases. Germline loops: CDR1 SNHLY, CDR2 FYNNEI. The CDR3 sequence is 15 residues long. Unmatched junction bases numbered 13, after V lost 8 bases and J lost 7 bases. The CDR3 loop reads CASGRLAGPANEQYF. In nucleotides, the CDR3 is TGTGCCAGCGGCAGACTAGCGGGGCCGGCCAATGAGCAGTACTTC.

This clonotype was seen just once. The junction and the germline gene differ at one end; a read error may be behind it. The chain is built from TRBV18 and TRBJ2-7; either TRBD1 or TRBD2 may fit D (5 bases each). Germline V gives CDR1 KGHSH, CDR2 LQKENI. The CDR3 loop spans 14 amino acids. In DNA form, the CDR3 reads TGTGCCAGCTCGATCGGGAACAGTAGGACACCCTCGAGATTC. It translates to CASSIGNSRTPSRF.

This clonotype occurred many times. The V call is TRBV6-1, the J call TRBJ1-2; 9 positions match TRBD1. The CDR3 loop spans 14 amino acids. V was pared by 4 bases and J by 0 bases, with 0 bases of the junction left unmatched. The germline CDR1 and CDR2 sequences are MNHNS and SASEGT. The CDR3 sequence is CASSGTGANYGYTF. For the CDR3, the DNA is TGTGCCAGCAGTGGGACAGGGGCTAACTATGGCTACACCTTC.

This clonotype was recorded many times. The V call is TRBV29-1, the J call TRBJ1-2; the D is unclear. Trimming removed 5 bases from V and 4 bases from J, with 20 bases in between. CDR1 and CDR2 from the germline V gene are SQVTM and ANQGSEA. This CDR3 contains 15 residues. The CDR3 DNA follows: TGCAGCGTTATCCTCTGGGCGGAGGCCCCCTATGGCTACACCTTC. Its translation is CSVILWAEAPYGYTF.

This clonotype was observed a handful of times. A junction end diverges from the germline sequence, so it may reflect a read error. This chain joins TRBV5-1 and TRBJ2-5; 10 positions match TRBD1. Germline V gene lookup returns CDR1 SGHRS and CDR2 YFSETQ. CDR3 size: 15 residues. The CDR3 nucleotides are TGCGCCAGCACCTTGACAGGGGGCGCAGAAGAGACCCAGTACTTC. This translates into CASTLTGGAEETQYF. The full variable domain, rest sourced from reference TRBV5-1 and TRBJ2-5, is KAGVTQTPRYLIKTRGQQVTLSCSPISGHRSVSWYQQTPGQGLQFLFEYFSETQRNKGNFPGRFSGRQFSNSRSEMNVSTLELGDSALYLCASTLTGGAEETQYFGPGTRLLVL.

This chain connects TRBV20-1 to TRBJ2-7; 9 positions match TRBD2. V dropped 1 base and J dropped 4; count of bases not matched to a gene: 14. The CDR3 length is 17 residues. Germline assignment: CDR1 DFQATT and CDR2 SNEGSKA (reference sequence). CDR3 in DNA: TGCAGTGCTAGAGTCTTCGTTGGATCGGCGGGGGGGTACGAGCAGTACTTC. Protein sequence: CSARVFVGSAGGYEQYF.

The chain couples TRBV7-9 to TRBJ2-1, with 9 bases that match TRBD2. The germline gives CDR1 SEHNR, CDR2 FQNEAQ (reference sequence). This CDR3 region has 14 residues. Trimming removed 4 bases from V and 8 bases from J; junction bases left unmatched: 6. The CDR3 region has the DNA TGTGCCAGCAGCTCCCGCGGGAGGGTTTATGAGCAGTTCTTC. It codes for CASSSRGRVYEQFF.

This clonotype has ten or more counts. The V call is TRBV7-2, the J call TRBJ2-7; D uncertain. Trimming took off 5 bases at V and 1 base at J, with 9 bases between the two ends. The CDR3 sequence is 13 residues long. Germline lookup yields CDR1 SGHTA and CDR2 FQGNSA. The CDR3 sequence: CASSIGRSYEQYF. CDR3 coding DNA: TGTGCCAGCAGCATTGGACGGTCCTACGAGCAGTACTTC.

With regard to this clonotype: One end of the junction does not line up with germline, which may come from a read error. This chain links TRBV5-4 with TRBJ2-3; 10 nucleotides agree with TRBD2. This CDR3 spans 15 amino acids. Germline V gene data show CDR1 as SGHNT and CDR2 as YYREEE (reference sequence). The CDR3 spells CASGFGAGGTDTQYF. The CDR3 DNA reads as TGTGCCAGCGGCTTTGGAGCGGGAGGGACAGATACGCAGTATTTT.

A word on this clonotype: Given a much more abundant clone one base away, this may be a read error. The V gene is TRBV12-3 or TRBV12-4, the J gene TRBJ1-1, with unresolved D. V lost 6 bases and J lost 8, with 19 bases in between. This CDR3 is built from 14 residues. CDR3 sequence reads: CASRETLAVGEAFF. In DNA, the CDR3 is TGTGCCAGCAGGGAGACTTTGGCGGTGGGGGAAGCTTTCTTT.